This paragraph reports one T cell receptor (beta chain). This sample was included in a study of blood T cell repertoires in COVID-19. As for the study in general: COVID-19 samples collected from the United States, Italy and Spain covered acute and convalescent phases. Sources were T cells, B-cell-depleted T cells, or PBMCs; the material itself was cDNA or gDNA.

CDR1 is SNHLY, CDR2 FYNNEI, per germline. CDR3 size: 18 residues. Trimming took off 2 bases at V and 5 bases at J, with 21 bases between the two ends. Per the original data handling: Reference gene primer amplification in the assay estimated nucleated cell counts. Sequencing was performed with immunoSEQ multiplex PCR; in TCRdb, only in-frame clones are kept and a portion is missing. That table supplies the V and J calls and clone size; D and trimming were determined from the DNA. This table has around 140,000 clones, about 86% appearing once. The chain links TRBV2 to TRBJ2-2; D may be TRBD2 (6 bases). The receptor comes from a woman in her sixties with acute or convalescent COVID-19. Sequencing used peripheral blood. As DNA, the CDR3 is TGTGCCAGCAGTGAAAGGGTAGGGCCCTTCGGAGGGACCGGGGAGCTGTTTTTT. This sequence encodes CASSERVGPFGGTGELFF.